A single sample gave rise to the 8 T cell receptor beta chains below, sequenced in a study of blood T cell repertoires in COVID-19. Data came from immunoSEQ multiplex PCR; TCRdb stores just in-frame clones and leaves some out. The sample records over 150,000 clones, 65% to 85% being singletons. The sequenced sample consisted of peripheral blood. These receptors were taken from a woman older than 75 with acute or convalescent COVID-19.

The V gene is TRBV4-3, the J gene TRBJ1-5; no firm D call. Germline CDR1 is LGHNA and CDR2 is YSLEER. The CDR3 runs 15 residues. V lost 1 base, J lost 0 bases, and 7 bases lay in between. CDR3 in amino acids: CASSQATDSNQPQHF. DNA for the CDR3: TGCGCCAGCAGCCAAGCTACCGATAGCAATCAGCCCCAGCATTTT.

The chain recombines TRBV18 with TRBJ1-2; D not resolved. Germline V gene data show CDR1 as KGHSH and CDR2 as LQKENI. V gave up 3 bases and J gave up 1 base, with 9 bases separating them. This CDR3 is built from 14 residues. CDR3 sequence reads: CASSPLTDNYGYTF. For the CDR3, the DNA is TGTGCCAGCTCACCCCTGACTGATAACTATGGCTACACCTTC.

The V and J genes are TRBV14 and TRBJ2-1; 9 bases match TRBD1. V trimming: 0 bases; J trimming: 4 bases; junction bases outside the gene matches: 4. From germline, CDR1 is SGHDN and CDR2 FVKESK. The CDR3 is made up of 16 amino acids. Here the CDR3 DNA reads TGTGCCAGCAGCCAAGATTTCGGACAGGGGTACAATGAGCAGTTCTTC. Translated: CASSQDFGQGYNEQFF. The full variable domain, completed using reference TRBV14 and TRBJ2-1, is EAGVTQFPSHSVIEKGQTVTLRCDPISGHDNLYWYRRVMGKEIKFLLHFVKESKQDESGMPNNRFLAERTGGTYSTLKVQPAELEDSGVYFCASSQDFGQGYNEQFFGPGTRLTVL.

J is TRBJ2-7 and V is TRBV4-1; D perhaps matches TRBD2 (5 bases). The CDR3 length is 15 residues. Germline V gene sequence: CDR1 MGHRA, CDR2 YSYEKL. Deletions cut 0 bases from V and 3 bases from J, with 12 bases between. The CDR3 is CASSQDPDGVYEQYF. CDR3 sequence (DNA): TGCGCCAGCAGCCAAGATCCGGACGGGGTCTACGAGCAGTACTTC.

J is TRBJ1-1 and V is TRBV29-1, with TRBD1 as a possible D gene (6 bases). The germline CDR1 and CDR2 sequences are SQVTM and ANQGSEA. V lost 4 bases and J lost 4, with 22 bases in between. The CDR3 consists of 16 residues. The CDR3 spells CSVAATGKRSGTEAFF. In DNA, the CDR3 is TGCAGCGTTGCAGCGACAGGCAAGAGGTCAGGCACTGAAGCTTTCTTT.

This rearrangement joins TRBV2 to TRBJ2-1; the match to TRBD2 covers 11 bases. There are 16 residues in the CDR3. Germline trimming cut 4 bases from V and 3 bases from J; bases unmatched to any gene: 5. Germline V gene lookup returns CDR1 SNHLY and CDR2 FYNNEI. The CDR3 loop reads CASSGPSGRSYNEQFF. CDR3 nucleotide sequence: TGTGCCAGCAGTGGGCCTAGCGGGAGGAGCTACAATGAGCAGTTCTTC.

This chain connects TRBV2 to TRBJ2-7, with D uncertain. The CDR3 is made up of 11 amino acids. Trimming removed 6 bases from V and 2 bases from J, with 5 bases in between. Germline V gene data show CDR1 as SNHLY and CDR2 as FYNNEI. CDR3 in DNA: TGTGCCAGCAGGCAGACCTACGAGCAGTACTTC. As protein: CASRQTYEQYF.

The chain employs TRBV9 and TRBJ1-1; D perhaps matches TRBD1 (6 bases). CDR1 SGDLS and CDR2 YYNGEE come from the germline V gene. This CDR3 spans 16 amino acids. Trimming stripped 3 bases from V and 4 bases from J, with 19 bases between. CDR3 DNA sequence: TGTGCCAGCAGCGGTGGGCAGGGGACGACGGTCACTGAAGCTTTCTTT. Protein sequence: CASSGGQGTTVTEAFF. The full variable domain, rest sourced from reference TRBV9 and TRBJ1-1, is DSGVTQTPKHLITATGQRVTLRCSPRSGDLSVYWYQQSLDQGLQFLIQYYNGEERAKGNILERFSAQQFPDLHSELNLSSLELGDSALYFCASSGGQGTTVTEAFFGQGTRLTVV.